These T cell receptor beta chains were read from a single sample in a study of cytomegalovirus exposure and HLA in healthy donors. Method: immunoSEQ multiplex PCR; TCRdb's copy keeps in-frame clones and lacks some. Of fewer than 250,000 clones in the sample, more than 70% were seen once. Sequenced: PBMCs. These receptors originate from a man aged 25-45 years in good health and CMV-seropositive. CDR3s include the opening cysteine and the closing phenylalanine or tryptophan. D genes are given only for firm matches. Size tells how often a clone was seen (once, few, many) or the class of an expanded clone, and some rows leave it out.

size	D	V	J	DNA	CDR3
-	TRBD1	TRBV27	TRBJ1-2	TGTGCCAGCAAGGGACAGGGGACCTATGGCTACACCTTC	CASKGQGTYGYTF
-	TRBD1	TRBV19	TRBJ2-7	TGTGCCAGTAACCCGGGACAGAGCCCAAATGAGCAGTACTTC	CASNPGQSPNEQYF
-	-	TRBV9	TRBJ2-1	TGTGCCAGCTCCAGTACGGGGACACCCCGTGACTACAATGAGCAGTTCTTC	CASSSTGTPRDYNEQFF
-	TRBD1	TRBV29-1	TRBJ2-1	TGCAGCGTACTAGGACAGGGGGCGAATGAGCAGTTCTTC	CSVLGQGANEQFF
-	TRBD2	TRBV4-2	TRBJ2-7	TGTGCCAGCAGCCAAGAGGGCGGGGGGAGCGGGGGCTACGAGCAGTACTTC	CASSQEGGGSGGYEQYF
-	TRBD1	TRBV5-1	TRBJ1-2	TGCGCCAGCAGCTCTCCGGGACAGGGGAGTGGCTACACCTTC	CASSSPGQGSGYTF
-	TRBD2	TRBV7-2	TRBJ2-4	TGTGCCAGCAGCTTAGGCGGGAGCAAAAACATTCAGTACTTC	CASSLGGSKNIQYF
-	-	TRBV6-5	TRBJ2-1	TGTGCCAGCAGTCTGGGGGGCAATGAGCAGTTCTTC	CASSLGGNEQFF
-	-	TRBV7-2	TRBJ1-1	TGTGCCAGCAGCTTAGGGGGGGGCGCTGGGTCTGAAGCTTTCTTT	CASSLGGGAGSEAFF
-	-	TRBV9	TRBJ1-6	TGTGCCAGCAGCGCGACAGTTCTCCATAATTCACCCCTCCACTTT	CASSATVLHNSPLHF
-	-	TRBV4-1	TRBJ2-7	TGTGCCAGCAGCCAAGGAGTTAACTTCCCCTACGAGCAGTACTTC	CASSQGVNFPYEQYF
-	-	TRBV9	TRBJ2-1	TGTGCCAGCAGCGTCCCACCGGACACCAATGAGCAGTTCTTC	CASSVPPDTNEQFF
-	TRBD2	TRBV7-2	TRBJ2-2	TGTGCCAGCAGCGGGTGGCTAGCGGGAGTGGCGAACACCGGGGAGCTGTTTTTT	CASSGWLAGVANTGELFF
-	-	TRBV14	TRBJ1-2	TGTGCCAGCAGCCAAGTGTCCTCGGCCGGAGGTGGCTACACCTTC	CASSQVSSAGGGYTF
once	-	TRBV20-1	TRBJ2-7	TGCAGTGCTAGACAGATATACGAGCAGTACTTC	CSARQIYEQYF
few	TRBD1	TRBV5-8	TRBJ1-5	TGTGCCAGCAGCTTCGACAGGGGGCGCGGGCAGCCCCAGCATTTT	CASSFDRGRGQPQHF
-	TRBD2	TRBV25-1	TRBJ2-3	TGTGCCAGCACCGACCGGAGGACTAGCGGGAGGGGAAAAGATACGCAGTATTTT	CASTDRRTSGRGKDTQYF
-	-	TRBV9	TRBJ2-3	TGTGCCAGCAGCCCTCGGTCGGGGGCGTCGGGAGGCACTAGCACAGATACGCAGTATTTT	CASSPRSGASGGTSTDTQYF
-	-	TRBV11-3	TRBJ2-3	TGTGCCAGCAGCTTAGGAGGGTTGGGGGATACGCAGTATTTT	CASSLGGLGDTQYF
-	-	TRBV6-6	TRBJ1-5	TGTGCCACAACTATCAGGGGATCAAGCAATCAGCCCCAGCATTTT	CATTIRGSSNQPQHF
-	TRBD1	TRBV6-5	TRBJ2-7	TGTGCCAGCAGTTCACAGGGGACCTACGAGCAGTACTTC	CASSSQGTYEQYF
-	-	TRBV7-9	TRBJ1-2	TGTGCCAGCAGCTTAAGTCATAGGACGGGACTCTATGGCTACACCTTC	CASSLSHRTGLYGYTF
-	TRBD1	TRBV7-2	TRBJ1-5	TGTGCCAGCAGCTTAGGGGGACAGCGTAATCAGCCCCAGCATTTT	CASSLGGQRNQPQHF
-	-	TRBV23-1	TRBJ1-4	TGCGCCAGCAGTCAGTCCAAACTGGGGGAGGCAACTAATGAAAAACTGTTTTTT	CASSQSKLGEATNEKLFF
few	-	TRBV27	TRBJ2-5	TGTGCCAGCAGTGTAAACCGGGGATCGGAGACCCAGTACTTC	CASSVNRGSETQYF
few	-	TRBV5-1	TRBJ1-2	TGCGCCAGCAGCTTTGTTAGGGAGGATGGCTACACCTTC	CASSFVREDGYTF
-	TRBD2	TRBV27	TRBJ2-5	TGTGCCAGCAGTCCTCAGCGGGGATCCGTTGAGACCCAGTACTTC	CASSPQRGSVETQYF
-	TRBD2	TRBV9	TRBJ2-1	TGTGCCAGCAGCCCAGAAGGGACTAGTCGCAATGAGCAGTTCTTC	CASSPEGTSRNEQFF
once	TRBD2	TRBV7-2	TRBJ2-7	TGTGCCAGCAGCCCCGCCGGGGCGGGAGTGGACGAGCAGTACTTC	CASSPAGAGVDEQYF
-	TRBD1	TRBV29-1	TRBJ2-3	TGCAGCGTTTCTCCTCGGGGACAGGGGGCAACAGATACGCAGTATTTT	CSVSPRGQGATDTQYF
-	TRBD1	TRBV6-5	TRBJ1-5	TGTGCCAGCGCCAGACAGGGCGCGGGGCATCAGCCCCAGCATTTT	CASARQGAGHQPQHF
-	-	TRBV28	TRBJ2-1	TGTGCCAGCAGTTTAACAGGGAGAAAGTTCTTC	CASSLTGRKFF
-	-	TRBV5-1	TRBJ1-4	TGCGCCAGCAGTCGGGTGGCGGGGGAAAAACTGTTTTTT	CASSRVAGEKLFF
-	TRBD1	TRBV5-1	TRBJ2-2	TGCGCCAGCAGCCCAGGGGGCGCGTCCGGGGAGCTGTTTTTT	CASSPGGASGELFF
-	-	TRBV4-3	TRBJ1-5	TGCGCCAGCAGCCAAGATAGTAGTCAGCCCCAGCATTTT	CASSQDSSQPQHF
-	-	TRBV6-5	TRBJ2-3	TGTGCCAGCAGGCGCAGGGATACGCAGTATTTT	CASRRRDTQYF
-	-	TRBV30	TRBJ2-5	TGTGCCTGTAGCGGACAAGAGACCCAGTACTTC	CACSGQETQYF
few	TRBD1	TRBV6-1	TRBJ2-7	TGTGCCAGCACCAGGGACAGCTACTACGAGCAGTACTTC	CASTRDSYYEQYF
-	TRBD1	TRBV11-2	TRBJ2-1	TGTGCCAGCAGCTTAGTCCCCCAGGGGGCTGGCAATGAGCAGTTCTTC	CASSLVPQGAGNEQFF
-	TRBD1	TRBV7-2	TRBJ1-6	TGTGCCAGCAGCCCGCAGGACAGGGCAGGAAATTCACCCCTCCACTTT	CASSPQDRAGNSPLHF
-	TRBD1	TRBV6-5	TRBJ2-7	TGTGCCAGCAGTTACTCCCTGGACAGGGTAGGGGTGTACTTC	CASSYSLDRVGVYF
-	-	TRBV5-6	TRBJ1-2	TGTGCCAGTAAGAGTAACTATGGCTACACCTTC	CASKSNYGYTF
-	-	TRBV7-6	TRBJ2-1	TGTGCCAGCAGCGTCGGTAGCAGGGGATCCTACAATGAGCAGTTCTTC	CASSVGSRGSYNEQFF
-	TRBD2	TRBV11-2	TRBJ2-7	TGTGCCAGCAGCTTGGGCGGGGGGACCTACGAGCAGTACTTC	CASSLGGGTYEQYF
-	-	TRBV30	TRBJ2-3	TGTGCCTGGAGTCCCAGGACAGGCACAGATACGCAGTATTTT	CAWSPRTGTDTQYF
-	TRBD1	TRBV27	TRBJ1-5	TGTGCCAGCAGTGCTTCAACAGGGGAAAATCAGCCCCAGCATTTT	CASSASTGENQPQHF
-	-	TRBV7-3	TRBJ2-3	TGTGCCAGCAGCTTAAGAACAGGGACGCAGTATTTT	CASSLRTGTQYF
-	TRBD1	TRBV28	TRBJ1-2	TGTGCCAGCAGTCCACCGACAGGGTGGGACTATGGCTACACCTTC	CASSPPTGWDYGYTF
-	TRBD2	TRBV4-2	TRBJ2-3	TGTGCCAGCCGGGGACTAGCGGGGAGCACAGATACGCAGTATTTT	CASRGLAGSTDTQYF
-	-	TRBV7-6	TRBJ2-4	TGTGCCAGCAGCGCACGACAGGGGAGGGACATTCAGTACTTC	CASSARQGRDIQYF
-	-	TRBV7-3	TRBJ2-1	TGTGCCAGCAGTCCCGCCGAGACTCGGGAGCAGTTCTTC	CASSPAETREQFF
-	TRBD1	TRBV7-8	TRBJ1-1	TGTGCCAGCAGCCCCGACAGGGTCGGTTTGAACACTGAAGCTTTCTTT	CASSPDRVGLNTEAFF
-	TRBD2	TRBV7-2	TRBJ2-7	TGTGCCAGCAGCCCCCGACCTAGCGGGAGGGCCTACGAGCAGTACTTC	CASSPRPSGRAYEQYF
-	TRBD2	TRBV6-5	TRBJ2-7	TGTGCCAGCAGTTACTCCCGGCTAGCGGGAGAACACGAGCAGTACTTC	CASSYSRLAGEHEQYF
few	TRBD1	TRBV5-4	TRBJ1-2	TGTGCCAGCAGCTTAAAGGGGGCCTCTGGCTACACCTTC	CASSLKGASGYTF